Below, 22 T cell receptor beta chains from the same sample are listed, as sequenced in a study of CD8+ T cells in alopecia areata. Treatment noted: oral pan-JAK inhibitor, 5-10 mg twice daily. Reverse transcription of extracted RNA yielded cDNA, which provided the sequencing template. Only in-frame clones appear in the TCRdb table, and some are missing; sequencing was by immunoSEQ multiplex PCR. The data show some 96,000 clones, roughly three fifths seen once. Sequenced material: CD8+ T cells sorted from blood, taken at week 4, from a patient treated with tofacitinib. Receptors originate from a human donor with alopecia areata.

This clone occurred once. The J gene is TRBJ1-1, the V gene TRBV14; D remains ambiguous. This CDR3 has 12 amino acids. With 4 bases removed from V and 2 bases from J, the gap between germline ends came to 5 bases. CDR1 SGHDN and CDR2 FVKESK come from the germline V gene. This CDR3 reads CASSLDNTEAFF. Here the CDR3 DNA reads TGTGCCAGCAGCCTGGATAACACTGAAGCTTTCTTT.

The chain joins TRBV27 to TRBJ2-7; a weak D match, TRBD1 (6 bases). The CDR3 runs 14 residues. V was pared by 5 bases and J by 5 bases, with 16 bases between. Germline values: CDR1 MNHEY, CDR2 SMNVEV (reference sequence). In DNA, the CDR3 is TGTGCCAGCAGTCTAGGGACACCCAGCAACGAGCAGTACTTC. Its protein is CASSLGTPSNEQYF.

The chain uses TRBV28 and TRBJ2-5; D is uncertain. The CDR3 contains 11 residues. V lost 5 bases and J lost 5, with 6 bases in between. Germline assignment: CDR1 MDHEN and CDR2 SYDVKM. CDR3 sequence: CASSPWETQYF. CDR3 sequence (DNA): TGTGCCAGCAGTCCCTGGGAGACCCAGTACTTC.

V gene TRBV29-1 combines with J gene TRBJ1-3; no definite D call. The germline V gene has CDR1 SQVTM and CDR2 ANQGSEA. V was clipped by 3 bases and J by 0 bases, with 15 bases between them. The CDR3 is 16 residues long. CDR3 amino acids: CSVEESAEPSGNTIYF. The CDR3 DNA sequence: TGCAGCGTTGAGGAGTCGGCGGAACCCTCTGGAAACACCATATATTTT.

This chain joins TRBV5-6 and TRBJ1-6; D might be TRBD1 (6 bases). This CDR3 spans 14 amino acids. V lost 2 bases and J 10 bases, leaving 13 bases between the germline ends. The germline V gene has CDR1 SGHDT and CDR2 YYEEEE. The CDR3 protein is CASSFTGRGSPLHF. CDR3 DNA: TGTGCCAGCAGCTTCACAGGGAGAGGCTCACCCCTCCACTTT.

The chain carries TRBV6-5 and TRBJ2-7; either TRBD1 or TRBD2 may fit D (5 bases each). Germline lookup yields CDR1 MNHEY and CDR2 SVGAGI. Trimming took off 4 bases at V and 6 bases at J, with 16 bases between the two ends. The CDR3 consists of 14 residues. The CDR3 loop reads CASSFGGIGFEQYF. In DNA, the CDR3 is TGTGCCAGCAGTTTTGGGGGAATAGGATTCGAGCAGTACTTC.

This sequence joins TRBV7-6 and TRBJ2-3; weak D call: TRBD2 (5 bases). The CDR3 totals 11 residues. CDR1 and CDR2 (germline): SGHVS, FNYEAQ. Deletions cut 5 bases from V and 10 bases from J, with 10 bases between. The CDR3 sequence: CASSQPGAQYF. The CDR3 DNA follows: TGTGCCAGCAGCCAGCCCGGGGCGCAGTATTTT. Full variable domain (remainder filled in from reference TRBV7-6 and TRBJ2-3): GAGVSQSPRYKVTKRGQDVALRCDPISGHVSLYWYRQALGQGPEFLTYFNYEAQQDKSGLPNDRFSAERPEGSISTLTIQRTEQRDSAMYRCASSQPGAQYFGPGTRLTVL.

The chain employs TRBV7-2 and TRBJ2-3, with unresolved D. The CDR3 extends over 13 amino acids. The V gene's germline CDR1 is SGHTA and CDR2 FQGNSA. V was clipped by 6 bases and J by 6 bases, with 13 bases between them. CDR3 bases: TGTGCCAGCAGTTCCGAGGTCCCCGATACGCAGTATTTT. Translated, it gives CASSSEVPDTQYF.

The CDR3 DNA sequence: TGTGCCAGCAGCTTTACGGACAGGGACGAATATGGCTACACCTTC. Translated, it gives CASSFTDRDEYGYTF. This sequence joins TRBV7-9 and TRBJ1-2; 8 nucleotides align to TRBD1. V lost 3 bases to trimming and J lost 5 bases; unmatched junction nucleotides: 8. Germline lookup yields CDR1 SEHNR and CDR2 FQNEAQ (reference sequence). CDR3 length: 15 amino acids.

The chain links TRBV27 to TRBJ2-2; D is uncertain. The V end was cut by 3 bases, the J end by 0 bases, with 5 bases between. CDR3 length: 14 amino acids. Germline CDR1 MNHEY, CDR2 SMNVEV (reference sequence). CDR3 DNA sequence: TGTGCCAGCAGTTTTTCCACGAACACCGGGGAGCTGTTTTTT. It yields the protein CASSFSTNTGELFF.

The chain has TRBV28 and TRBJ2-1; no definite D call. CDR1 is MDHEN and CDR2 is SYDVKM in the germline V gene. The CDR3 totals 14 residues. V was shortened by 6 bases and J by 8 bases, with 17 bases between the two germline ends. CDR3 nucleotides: TGTGCCAGCAGCCCAGCCGCTAGTTTTTATGAGCAGTTCTTC. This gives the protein CASSPAASFYEQFF.

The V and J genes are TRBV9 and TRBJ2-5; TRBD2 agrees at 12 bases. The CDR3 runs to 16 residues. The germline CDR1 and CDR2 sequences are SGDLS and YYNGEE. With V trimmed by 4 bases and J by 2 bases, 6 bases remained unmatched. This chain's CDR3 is CASSPRLAGAQETQYF. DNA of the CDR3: TGTGCCAGCAGCCCCAGACTAGCGGGGGCTCAAGAGACCCAGTACTTC.

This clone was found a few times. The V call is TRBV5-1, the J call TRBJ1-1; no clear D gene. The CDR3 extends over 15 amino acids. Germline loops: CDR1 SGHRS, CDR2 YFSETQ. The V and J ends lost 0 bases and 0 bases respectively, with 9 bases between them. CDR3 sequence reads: CASSLGLGMNTEAFF. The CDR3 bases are TGCGCCAGCAGCTTGGGATTAGGCATGAACACTGAAGCTTTCTTT. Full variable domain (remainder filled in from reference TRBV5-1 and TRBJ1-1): KAGVTQTPRYLIKTRGQQVTLSCSPISGHRSVSWYQQTPGQGLQFLFEYFSETQRNKGNFPGRFSGRQFSNSRSEMNVSTLELGDSALYLCASSLGLGMNTEAFFGQGTRLTVV.

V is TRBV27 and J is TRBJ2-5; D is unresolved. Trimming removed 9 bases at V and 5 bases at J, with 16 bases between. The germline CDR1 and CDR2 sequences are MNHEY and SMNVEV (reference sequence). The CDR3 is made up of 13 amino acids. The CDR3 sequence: CASGPRSTETQYF. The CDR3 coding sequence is TGTGCCAGTGGACCCCGCAGCACGGAGACCCAGTACTTC.

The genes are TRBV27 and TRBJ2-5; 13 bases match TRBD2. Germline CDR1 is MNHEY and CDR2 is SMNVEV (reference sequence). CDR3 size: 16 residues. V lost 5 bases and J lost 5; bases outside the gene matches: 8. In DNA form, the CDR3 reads TGTGCCAGCAGTGGACTAGCGGGGGCCGCTTTGGAGACCCAGTACTTC. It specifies CASSGLAGAALETQYF.

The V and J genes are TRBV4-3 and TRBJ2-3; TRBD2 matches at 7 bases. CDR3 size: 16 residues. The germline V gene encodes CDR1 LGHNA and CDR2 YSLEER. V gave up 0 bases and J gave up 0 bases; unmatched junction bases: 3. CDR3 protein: CASSQEWGGSTDTQYF. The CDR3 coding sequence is TGCGCCAGCAGCCAAGAATGGGGGGGTAGCACAGATACGCAGTATTTT.

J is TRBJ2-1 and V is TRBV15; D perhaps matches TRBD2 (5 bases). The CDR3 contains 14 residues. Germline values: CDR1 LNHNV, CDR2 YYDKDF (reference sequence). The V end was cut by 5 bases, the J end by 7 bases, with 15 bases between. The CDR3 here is CATSEGSQENEQFF. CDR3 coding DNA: TGTGCCACCAGCGAGGGCAGCCAGGAGAATGAGCAGTTCTTC. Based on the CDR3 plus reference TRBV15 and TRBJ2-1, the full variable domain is DAMVIQNPRYQVTQFGKPVTLSCSQTLNHNVMYWYQQKSSQAPKLLFHYYDKDFNNEADTPDNFQSRRPNTSFCFLDIRSPGLGDTAMYLCATSEGSQENEQFFGPGTRLTVL.

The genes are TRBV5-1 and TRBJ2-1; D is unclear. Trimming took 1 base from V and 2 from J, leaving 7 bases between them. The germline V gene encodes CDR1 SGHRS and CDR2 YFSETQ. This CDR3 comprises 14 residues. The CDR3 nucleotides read TGCGCCAGCAGCTTGCGAGAGACCTACAATGAGCAGTTCTTC. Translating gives CASSLRETYNEQFF.

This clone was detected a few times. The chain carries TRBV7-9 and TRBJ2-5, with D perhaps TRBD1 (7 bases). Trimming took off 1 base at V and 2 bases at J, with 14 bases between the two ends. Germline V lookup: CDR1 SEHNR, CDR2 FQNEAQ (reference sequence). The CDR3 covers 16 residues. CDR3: CASSLVPGGLQETQYF. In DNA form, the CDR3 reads TGTGCCAGCAGCTTAGTCCCAGGGGGGCTACAAGAGACCCAGTACTTC.

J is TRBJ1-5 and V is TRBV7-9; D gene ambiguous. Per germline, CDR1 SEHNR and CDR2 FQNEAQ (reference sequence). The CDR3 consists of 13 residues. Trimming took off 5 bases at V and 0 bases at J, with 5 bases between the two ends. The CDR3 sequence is CASSHHSNQPQHF. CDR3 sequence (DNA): TGTGCCAGCAGCCATCATAGCAATCAGCCCCAGCATTTT. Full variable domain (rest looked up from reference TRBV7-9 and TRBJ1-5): DTGVSQNPRHKITKRGQNVTFRCDPISEHNRLYWYRQTLGQGPEFLTYFQNEAQLEKSRLLSDRFSAERPKGSFSTLEIQRTEQGDSAMYLCASSHHSNQPQHFGDGTRLSIL.

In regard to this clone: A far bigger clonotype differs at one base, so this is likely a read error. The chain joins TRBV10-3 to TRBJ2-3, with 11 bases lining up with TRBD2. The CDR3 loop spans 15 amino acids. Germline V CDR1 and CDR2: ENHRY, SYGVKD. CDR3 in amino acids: CASSETSGGTDTQYF. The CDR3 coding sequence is TGTGCCAGCAGTGAGACTAGCGGGGGCACAGATACGCAGTATTTT.

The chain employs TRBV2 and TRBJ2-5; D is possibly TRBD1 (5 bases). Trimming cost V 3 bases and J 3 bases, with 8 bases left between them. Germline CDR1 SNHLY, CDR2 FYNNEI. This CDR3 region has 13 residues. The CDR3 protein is CASSDDREETQYF. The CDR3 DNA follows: TGTGCCAGCAGTGACGACAGAGAAGAGACCCAGTACTTC.